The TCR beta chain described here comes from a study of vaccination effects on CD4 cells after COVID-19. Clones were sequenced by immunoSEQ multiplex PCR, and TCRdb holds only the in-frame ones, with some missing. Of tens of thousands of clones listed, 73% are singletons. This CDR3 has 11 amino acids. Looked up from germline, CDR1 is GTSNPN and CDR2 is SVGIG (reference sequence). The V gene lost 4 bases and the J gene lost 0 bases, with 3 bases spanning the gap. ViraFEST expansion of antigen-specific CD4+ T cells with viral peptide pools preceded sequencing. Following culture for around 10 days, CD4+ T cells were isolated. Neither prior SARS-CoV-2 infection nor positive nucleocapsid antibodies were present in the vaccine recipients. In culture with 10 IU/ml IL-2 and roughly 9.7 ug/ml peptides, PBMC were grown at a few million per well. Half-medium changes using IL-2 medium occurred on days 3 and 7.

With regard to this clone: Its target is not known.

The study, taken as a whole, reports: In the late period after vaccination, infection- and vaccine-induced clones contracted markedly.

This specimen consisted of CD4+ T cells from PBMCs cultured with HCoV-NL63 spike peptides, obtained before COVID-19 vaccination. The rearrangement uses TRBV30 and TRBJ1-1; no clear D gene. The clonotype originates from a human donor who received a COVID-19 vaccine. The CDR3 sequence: CAWNMNTEAFF. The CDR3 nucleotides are TGTGCCTGGAACATGAACACTGAAGCTTTCTTT.